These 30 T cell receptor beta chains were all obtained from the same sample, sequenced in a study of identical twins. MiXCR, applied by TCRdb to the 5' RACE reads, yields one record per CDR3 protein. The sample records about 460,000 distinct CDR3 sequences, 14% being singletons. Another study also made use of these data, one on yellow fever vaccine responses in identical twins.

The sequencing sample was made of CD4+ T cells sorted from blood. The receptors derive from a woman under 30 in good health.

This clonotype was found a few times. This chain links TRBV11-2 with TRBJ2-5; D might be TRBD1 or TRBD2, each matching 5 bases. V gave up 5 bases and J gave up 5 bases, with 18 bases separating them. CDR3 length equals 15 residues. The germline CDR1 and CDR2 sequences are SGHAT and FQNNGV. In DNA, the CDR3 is TGTGCCAGCAGCCTCGGGACCCAGCGGTTGGAGACCCAGTACTTC. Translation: CASSLGTQRLETQYF.

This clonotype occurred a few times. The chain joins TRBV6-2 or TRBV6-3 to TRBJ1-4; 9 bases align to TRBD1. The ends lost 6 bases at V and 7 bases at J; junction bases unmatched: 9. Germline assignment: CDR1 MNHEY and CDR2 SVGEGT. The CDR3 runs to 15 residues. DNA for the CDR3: TGTGCCAGCAGGAAGGGACAGGGATTTGGTGAAAAACTGTTTTTT. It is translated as CASRKGQGFGEKLFF.

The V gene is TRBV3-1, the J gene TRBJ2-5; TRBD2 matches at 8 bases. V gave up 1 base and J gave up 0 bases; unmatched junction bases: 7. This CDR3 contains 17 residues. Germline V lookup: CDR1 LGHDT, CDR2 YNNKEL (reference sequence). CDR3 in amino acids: CASSQGSSGGHQETQYF. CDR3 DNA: TGTGCCAGCAGCCAAGGGTCGAGCGGGGGCCACCAAGAGACCCAGTACTTC.

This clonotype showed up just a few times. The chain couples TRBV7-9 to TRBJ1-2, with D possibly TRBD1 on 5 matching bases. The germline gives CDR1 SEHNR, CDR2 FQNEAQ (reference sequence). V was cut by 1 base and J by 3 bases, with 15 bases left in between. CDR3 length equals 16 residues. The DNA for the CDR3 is TGTGCCAGCAGCTTAGAAGGGAAGCGGGGCGACTATGGCTACACCTTC. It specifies CASSLEGKRGDYGYTF.

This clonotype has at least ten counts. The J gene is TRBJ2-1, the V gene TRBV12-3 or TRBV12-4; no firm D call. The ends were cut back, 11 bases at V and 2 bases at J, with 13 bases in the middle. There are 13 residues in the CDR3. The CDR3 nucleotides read TGTGCCTCTCGATCGGCCCCCTACAATGAGCAGTTCTTC. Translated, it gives CASRSAPYNEQFF.

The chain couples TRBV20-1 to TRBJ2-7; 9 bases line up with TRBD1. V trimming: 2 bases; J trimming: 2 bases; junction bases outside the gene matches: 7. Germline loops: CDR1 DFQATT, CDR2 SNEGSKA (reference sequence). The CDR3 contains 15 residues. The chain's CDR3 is CSARLGQGKTYEQYF. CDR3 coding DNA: TGCAGTGCTAGATTGGGACAGGGAAAAACCTACGAGCAGTACTTC.

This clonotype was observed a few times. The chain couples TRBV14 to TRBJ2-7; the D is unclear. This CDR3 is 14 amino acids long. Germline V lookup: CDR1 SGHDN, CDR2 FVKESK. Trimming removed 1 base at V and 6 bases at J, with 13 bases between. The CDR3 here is CASSQVHGWGEQYF. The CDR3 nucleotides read TGTGCCAGCAGCCAAGTACATGGTTGGGGCGAGCAGTACTTC.

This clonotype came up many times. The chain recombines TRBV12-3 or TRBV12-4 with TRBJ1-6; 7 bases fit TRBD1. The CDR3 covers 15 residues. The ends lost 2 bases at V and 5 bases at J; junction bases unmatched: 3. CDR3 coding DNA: TGTGCCAGCAGTTTAAGGGACAGTGATAATTCACCCCTCCACTTT. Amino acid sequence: CASSLRDSDNSPLHF.

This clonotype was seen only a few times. DNA for the CDR3: TGTGCCAGCTCTCAGGGCAGGGGACCCACAGATACGCAGTATTTT. It specifies CASSQGRGPTDTQYF. The V gene is TRBV12-3 or TRBV12-4, the J gene TRBJ2-3; TRBD1 is a possible D gene (6 bases). V lost 8 bases, J lost 2 bases, and 17 bases lay in between. This CDR3 region has 15 residues.

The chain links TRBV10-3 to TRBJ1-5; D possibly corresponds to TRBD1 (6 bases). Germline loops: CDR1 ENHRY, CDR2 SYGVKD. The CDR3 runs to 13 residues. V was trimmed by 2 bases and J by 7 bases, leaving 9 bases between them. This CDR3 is CAISEAGEQPQHF. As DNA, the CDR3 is TGTGCCATCAGTGAGGCAGGGGAACAGCCCCAGCATTTT.

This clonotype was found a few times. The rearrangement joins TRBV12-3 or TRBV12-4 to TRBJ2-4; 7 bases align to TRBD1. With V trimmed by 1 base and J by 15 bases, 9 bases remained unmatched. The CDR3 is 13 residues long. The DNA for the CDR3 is TGTGCCAGCAGTTTAGTCGATACAGGGGAGCGGTACTTC. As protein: CASSLVDTGERYF.

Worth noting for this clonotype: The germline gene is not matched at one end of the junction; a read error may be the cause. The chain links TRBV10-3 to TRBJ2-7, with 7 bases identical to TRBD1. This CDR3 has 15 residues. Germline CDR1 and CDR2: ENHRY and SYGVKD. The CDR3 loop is CAINEDRSFRSEQYF. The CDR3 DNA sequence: TGTGCCATCAATGAGGACAGGTCTTTTCGGTCGGAGCAGTACTTC.

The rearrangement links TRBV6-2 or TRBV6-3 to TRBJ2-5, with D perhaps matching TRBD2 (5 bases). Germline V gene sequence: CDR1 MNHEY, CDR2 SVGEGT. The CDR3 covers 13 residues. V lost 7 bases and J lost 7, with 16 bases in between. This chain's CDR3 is CASTEAALGTQYF. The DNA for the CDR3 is TGTGCCAGCACCGAAGCGGCCTTGGGGACCCAGTACTTC.

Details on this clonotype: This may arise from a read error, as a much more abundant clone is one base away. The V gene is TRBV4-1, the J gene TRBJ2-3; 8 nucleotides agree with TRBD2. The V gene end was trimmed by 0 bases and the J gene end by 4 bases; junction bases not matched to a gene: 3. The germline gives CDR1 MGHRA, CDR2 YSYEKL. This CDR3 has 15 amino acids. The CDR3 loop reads CASSQDREGADTQYF. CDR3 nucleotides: TGCGCCAGCAGCCAAGATCGGGAGGGCGCAGATACGCAGTATTTT.

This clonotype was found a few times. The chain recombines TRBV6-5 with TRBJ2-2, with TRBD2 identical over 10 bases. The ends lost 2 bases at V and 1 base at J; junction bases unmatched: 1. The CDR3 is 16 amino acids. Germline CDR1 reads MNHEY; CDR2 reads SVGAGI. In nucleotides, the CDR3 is TGTGCCAGCAGTTACATAGCGGGAGGGAACACCGGGGAGCTGTTTTTT. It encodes CASSYIAGGNTGELFF.

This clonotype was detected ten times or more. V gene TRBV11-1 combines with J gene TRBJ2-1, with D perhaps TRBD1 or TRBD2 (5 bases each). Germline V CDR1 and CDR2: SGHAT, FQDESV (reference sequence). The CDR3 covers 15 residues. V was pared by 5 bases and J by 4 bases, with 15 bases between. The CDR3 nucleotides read TGTGCCAGCAGCCCCGGGGACGGAGGATACAATGAGCAGTTCTTC. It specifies CASSPGDGGYNEQFF.

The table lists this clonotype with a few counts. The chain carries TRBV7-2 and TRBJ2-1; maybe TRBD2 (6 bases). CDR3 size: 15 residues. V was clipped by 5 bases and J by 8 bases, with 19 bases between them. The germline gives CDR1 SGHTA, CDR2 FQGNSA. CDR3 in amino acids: CASSPRGTPTDEQFF. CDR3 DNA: TGTGCCAGCAGCCCTAGAGGGACTCCCACGGATGAGCAGTTCTTC.

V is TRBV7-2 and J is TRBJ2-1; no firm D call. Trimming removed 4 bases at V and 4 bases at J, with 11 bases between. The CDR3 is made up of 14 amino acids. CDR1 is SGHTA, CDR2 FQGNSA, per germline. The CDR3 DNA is TGTGCCAGCAGCTCCCAGCCAGGATACAATGAGCAGTTCTTC. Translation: CASSSQPGYNEQFF. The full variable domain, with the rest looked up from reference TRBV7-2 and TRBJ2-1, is GAGVSQSPSNKVTEKGKDVELRCDPISGHTALYWYRQSLGQGLEFLIYFQGNSAPDKSGLPSDRFSAERTGGSVSTLTIQRTQQEDSAVYLCASSSQPGYNEQFFGPGTRLTVL.

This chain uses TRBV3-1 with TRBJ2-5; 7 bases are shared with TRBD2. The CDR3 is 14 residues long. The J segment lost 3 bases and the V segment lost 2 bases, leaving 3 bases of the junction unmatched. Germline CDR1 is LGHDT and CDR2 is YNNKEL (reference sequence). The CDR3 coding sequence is TGTGCCAGCAGCCAAACGCTAGCGGAAGAGACCCAGTACTTC. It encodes CASSQTLAEETQYF.

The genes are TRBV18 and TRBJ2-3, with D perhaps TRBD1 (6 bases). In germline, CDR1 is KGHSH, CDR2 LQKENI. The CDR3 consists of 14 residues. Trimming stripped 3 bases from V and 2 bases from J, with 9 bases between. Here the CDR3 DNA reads TGTGCCAGCTCACCCGGGACAAACACAGATACGCAGTATTTT. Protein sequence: CASSPGTNTDTQYF.

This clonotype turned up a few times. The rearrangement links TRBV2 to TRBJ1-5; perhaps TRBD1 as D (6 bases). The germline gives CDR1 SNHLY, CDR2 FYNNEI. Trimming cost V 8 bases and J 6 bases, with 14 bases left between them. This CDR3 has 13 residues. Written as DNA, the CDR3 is TGTGCCAGCCAGAGGACAGAAAGTCAGCCCCAGCATTTT. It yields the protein CASQRTESQPQHF.

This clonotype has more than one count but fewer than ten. The CDR3 DNA reads as TGTGCCAGCTCAACAGGACCGTTCGAGCAGTACTTC. Translation: CASSTGPFEQYF. The chain couples TRBV12-3 or TRBV12-4 to TRBJ2-7; tentatively, D is TRBD1 (5 bases). The CDR3 is 12 amino acids. V lost 8 bases and J lost 6, with 14 bases in between.

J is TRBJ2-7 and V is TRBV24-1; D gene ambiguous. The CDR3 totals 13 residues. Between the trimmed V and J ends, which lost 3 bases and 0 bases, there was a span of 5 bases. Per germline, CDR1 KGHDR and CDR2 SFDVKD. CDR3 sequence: CATSDGSSYEQYF. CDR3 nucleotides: TGTGCCACCAGTGATGGAAGCTCCTACGAGCAGTACTTC.

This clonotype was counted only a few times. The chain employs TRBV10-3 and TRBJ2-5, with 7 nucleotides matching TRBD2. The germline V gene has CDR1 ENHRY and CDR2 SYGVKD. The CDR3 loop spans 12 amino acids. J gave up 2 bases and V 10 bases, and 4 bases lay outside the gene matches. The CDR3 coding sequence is TGTGCCACCGGGACTACTCAAGAGACCCAGTACTTC. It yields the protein CATGTTQETQYF.

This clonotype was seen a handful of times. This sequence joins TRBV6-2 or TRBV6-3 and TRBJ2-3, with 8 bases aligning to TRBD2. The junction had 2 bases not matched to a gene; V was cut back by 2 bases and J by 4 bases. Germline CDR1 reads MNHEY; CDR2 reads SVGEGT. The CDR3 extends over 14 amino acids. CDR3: CASSYRGGPDTQYF. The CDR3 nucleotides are TGTGCCAGCAGTTACCGGGGGGGCCCAGATACGCAGTATTTT.

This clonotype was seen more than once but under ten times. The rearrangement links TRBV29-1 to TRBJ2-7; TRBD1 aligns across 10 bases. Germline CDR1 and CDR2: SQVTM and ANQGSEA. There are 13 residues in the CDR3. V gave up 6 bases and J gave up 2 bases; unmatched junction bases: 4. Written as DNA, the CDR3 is TGCAGCGTCGGGACAGGGGCTACCTACGAGCAGTACTTC. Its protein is CSVGTGATYEQYF.

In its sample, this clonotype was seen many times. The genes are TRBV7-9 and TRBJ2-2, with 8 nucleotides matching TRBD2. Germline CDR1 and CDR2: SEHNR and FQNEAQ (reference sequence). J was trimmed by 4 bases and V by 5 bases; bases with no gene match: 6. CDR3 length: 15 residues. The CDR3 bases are TGTGCCAGCAGCCAGGGGACTAGTTTCACCGGGGAGCTGTTTTTT. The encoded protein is CASSQGTSFTGELFF.

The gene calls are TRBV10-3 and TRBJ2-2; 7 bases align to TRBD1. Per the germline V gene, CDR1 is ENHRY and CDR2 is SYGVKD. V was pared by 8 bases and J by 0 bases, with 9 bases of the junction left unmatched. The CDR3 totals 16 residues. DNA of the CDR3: TGTGCCATCTTTAAAACCGGGACAGCGAACACCGGGGAGCTGTTTTTT. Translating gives CAIFKTGTANTGELFF.

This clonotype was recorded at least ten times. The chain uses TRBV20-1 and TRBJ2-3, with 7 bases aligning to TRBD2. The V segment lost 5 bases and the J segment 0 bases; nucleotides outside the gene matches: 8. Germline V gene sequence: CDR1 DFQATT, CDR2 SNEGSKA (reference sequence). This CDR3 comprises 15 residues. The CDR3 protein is CSAPETSSSTDTQYF. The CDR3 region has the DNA TGCAGTGCTCCAGAGACTAGCAGTAGCACAGATACGCAGTATTTT.

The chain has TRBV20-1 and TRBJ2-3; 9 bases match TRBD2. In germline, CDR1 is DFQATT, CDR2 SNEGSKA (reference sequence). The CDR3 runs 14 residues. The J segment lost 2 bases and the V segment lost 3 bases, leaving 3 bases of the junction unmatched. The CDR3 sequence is CSASGGGVTDTQYF. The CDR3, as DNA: TGCAGTGCTAGTGGCGGGGGGGTCACAGATACGCAGTATTTT.